This TCR beta chain was sequenced during a study of identical twins. The CDR3 totals 13 residues. The V end was cut by 8 bases, the J end by 0 bases, with 9 bases between. In germline, CDR1 is ENHRY, CDR2 SYGVKD. Worth noting for this clonotype: Its cognate antigen is unknown.

TCRdb reprocessed the 5' RACE reads with MiXCR, giving one entry per CDR3 protein. Of 1.5 million to 2 million distinct CDR3 sequences listed, about 30% were seen once; the top ten hold approximately 0.29%. Overall study results and limits: Fewer insertions marked abundant cord blood beta clonotypes; young adult naive trended weakly, memory not at all. Excess sharing between twins was weaker in beta out-of-frame sequences. Part of the zero-insertion signal could reflect confounding by invariant MAIT and iNKT cells. Where out-of-frame alpha sequences were twin-shared, they showed excess low generation probability.

This sequence was found in a newborn girl in good health. The chain uses TRBV10-3 and TRBJ2-3; D not certain. The sample consisted of cord blood. The CDR3 sequence is CAIGSFSTDTQYF. Written as DNA, the CDR3 is TGTGCCATCGGAAGCTTTAGCACAGATACGCAGTATTTT.